This paragraph covers one T cell receptor beta chain sequence. The CDR3 runs to 15 residues. The V and J ends lost 10 bases and 3 bases respectively, with 22 bases between them. Germline CDR1 reads MDHEN; CDR2 reads SYDVKM. The sample comes from a study of blood T cell repertoires in COVID-19. About the research overall: Samples taken during acute and convalescent COVID-19 were collected in the United States, Italy and Spain. Nucleic acid was either cDNA or gDNA, and it came from T cells, B-cell-depleted T cells, or PBMCs.

In the source study's methods: Estimation of nucleated cell counts relied on the amplification of reference gene primers. Profiling relied on immunoSEQ multiplex PCR, and the TCRdb table lists in-frame clones only, not all of them. The V and J calls and clone size come from that table; D and trimming were worked out from the DNA. The sample lists some 340,000 clones; 85% were seen once. The chain has TRBV28 and TRBJ2-7, with a tentative D call TRBD2 (5 bases). Sequenced input: peripheral blood. The receptor was derived from a young woman with acute or convalescent COVID-19. Here the CDR3 DNA reads TGTGCCACCACTCCCGGCACCGGGAAAGACTACGAGCAGTACTTC. It yields the protein CATTPGTGKDYEQYF.